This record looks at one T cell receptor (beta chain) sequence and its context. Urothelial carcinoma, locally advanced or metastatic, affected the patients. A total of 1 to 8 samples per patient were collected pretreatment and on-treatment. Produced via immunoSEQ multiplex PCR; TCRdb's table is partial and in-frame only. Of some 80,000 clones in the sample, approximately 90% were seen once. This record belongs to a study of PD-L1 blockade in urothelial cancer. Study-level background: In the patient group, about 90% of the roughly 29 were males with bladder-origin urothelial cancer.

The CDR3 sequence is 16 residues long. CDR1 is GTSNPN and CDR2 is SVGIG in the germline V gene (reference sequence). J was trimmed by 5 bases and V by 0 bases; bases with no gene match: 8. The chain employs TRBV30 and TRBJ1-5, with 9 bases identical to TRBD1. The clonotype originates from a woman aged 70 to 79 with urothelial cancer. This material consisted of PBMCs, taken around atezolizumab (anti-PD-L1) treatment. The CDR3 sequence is CAWSVRGTGYDQPQHF. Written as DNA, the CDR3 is TGTGCCTGGAGTGTACGGGGGACAGGGTACGATCAGCCCCAGCATTTT.